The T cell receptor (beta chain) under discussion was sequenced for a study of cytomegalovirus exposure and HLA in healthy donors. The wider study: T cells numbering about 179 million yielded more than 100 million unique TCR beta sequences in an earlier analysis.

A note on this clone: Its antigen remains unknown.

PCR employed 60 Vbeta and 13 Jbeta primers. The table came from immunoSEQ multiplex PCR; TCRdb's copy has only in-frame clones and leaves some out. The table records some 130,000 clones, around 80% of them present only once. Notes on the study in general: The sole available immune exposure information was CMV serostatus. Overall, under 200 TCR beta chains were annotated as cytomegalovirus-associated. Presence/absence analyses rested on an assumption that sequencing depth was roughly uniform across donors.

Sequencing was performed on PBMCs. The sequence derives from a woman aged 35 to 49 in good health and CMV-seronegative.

CDR3 loop: CASSLDWPWTGDETEAFF. For the CDR3, the DNA is TGTGCCAGCAGCTTAGATTGGCCTTGGACAGGGGATGAAACTGAAGCTTTCTTT. The rearrangement uses TRBV11-2 and TRBJ1-1; TRBD1 agrees at 9 bases. The CDR3 covers 18 residues. Looked up from germline, CDR1 is SGHAT and CDR2 is FQNNGV. Germline trimming cut 0 bases from V and 5 bases from J; bases unmatched to any gene: 13.